The entry below gives a single TCR beta chain sequence along with its context. Generated by immunoSEQ multiplex PCR, the TCRdb table keeps only in-frame clones and is missing some. The repertoire holds several thousand clones, with approximately 77% as singletons. This specimen belongs to a study of somatic mutations in cytotoxic T cells in rheumatoid arthritis. Germline lookup yields CDR1 SEHNR and CDR2 FQNEAQ (reference sequence). V shed 3 bases and J shed 1 base, with 7 bases lying between them. The CDR3 length is 14 residues. The chain has TRBV7-9 and TRBJ2-1; D is unclear. This sample comprised CD8+ T cells sorted from blood, obtained at a follow-up visit. The sequence derives from a woman aged 70-85 years with rheumatoid arthritis. CDR3 sequence reads: CASSFGPSYNEQFF. CDR3 nucleotide sequence: TGTGCCAGCAGCTTTGGTCCTTCCTACAATGAGCAGTTCTTC. Variable domain in full (rest from reference TRBV7-9 and TRBJ2-1): DTGVSQNPRHKITKRGQNVTFRCDPISEHNRLYWYRQTLGQGPEFLTYFQNEAQLEKSRLLSDRFSAERPKGSFSTLEIQRTEQGDSAMYLCASSFGPSYNEQFFGPGTRLTVL.